The next 4 T cell receptor beta chains were all read from a single sample in a study of control samples from healthy donors and cancer patients. Using immunoSEQ multiplex PCR, the repertoire was profiled, and TCRdb retains in-frame clones only, with some absent. Of about 130,000 clones in the sample, 85% to 95% were seen once. Sequencing was performed on PBMCs. Receptors originate from a man at least 80 years old with head and neck cancer.

The chain carries TRBV5-6 and TRBJ2-5; D remains ambiguous. The V end was cut by 4 bases, the J end by 0 bases, with 7 bases between. The germline CDR1 and CDR2 sequences are SGHDT and YYEEEE. The CDR3 spans 13 residues. This chain's CDR3 is CASSRKYQETQYF. CDR3 DNA: TGTGCCAGCAGCAGGAAGTACCAAGAGACCCAGTACTTC.

This clone was seen only once. The V gene is TRBV7-9, the J gene TRBJ2-3, with D perhaps matching TRBD1 (6 bases). The CDR3 has 14 residues. Germline lookup yields CDR1 SEHNR and CDR2 FQNEAQ (reference sequence). The V end was cut by 1 base, the J end by 2 bases, with 7 bases between. CDR3 loop: CASSLEGVTDTQYF. As DNA, the CDR3 is TGTGCCAGCAGCTTAGAGGGGGTCACAGATACGCAGTATTTT.

The V call is TRBV7-9, the J call TRBJ2-7; maybe TRBD1 (5 bases). V lost 0 bases to trimming and J lost 4 bases, with 13 bases between them. The CDR3 extends over 15 amino acids. Germline assignment: CDR1 SEHNR and CDR2 FQNEAQ (reference sequence). CDR3 nucleotides: TGTGCCAGCAGCTTAGCGGTGGGGCAAGATTACGAGCAGTACTTC. Protein: CASSLAVGQDYEQYF. The variable domain in full, completed from reference TRBV7-9 and TRBJ2-7, reads DTGVSQNPRHKITKRGQNVTFRCDPISEHNRLYWYRQTLGQGPEFLTYFQNEAQLEKSRLLSDRFSAERPKGSFSTLEIQRTEQGDSAMYLCASSLAVGQDYEQYFGPGTRLTVT.

The chain combines TRBV6-4 with TRBJ1-2; weak D call: TRBD1 (5 bases). Trimming left V 0 bases short and J 10 bases short, with 18 bases between. CDR1 MRHNA and CDR2 SNTAGT come from the germline V gene. The length of the CDR3 is 15 residues. CDR3 DNA sequence: TGTGCCAGCAGTGACTCCCCCGGGAGGGGACGAGACTACACCTTC. This encodes CASSDSPGRGRDYTF.